Listed here are 29 T cell receptor beta chains from one sample, sequenced in a study of blood T cell repertoires in COVID-19. Assay used: immunoSEQ multiplex PCR; TCRdb lists only in-frame clones, some missing. The sample has around 400,000 clones; 80% to 95% are singletons. Sequencing used PBMCs or T cells enriched from blood (not recorded which). These receptors all come from a woman aged 40 to 50 who had been exposed to COVID-19.

The chain recombines TRBV18 with TRBJ1-5; D unclear. The CDR3 loop spans 16 amino acids. Looked up from germline, CDR1 is KGHSH and CDR2 is LQKENI. Trimming pared 2 bases from V and 4 bases from J, leaving 15 bases between. The CDR3 region has the DNA TGTGCCAGCTCACCAGAAGGACTACGGCCTAATCAGCCCCAGCATTTT. Protein: CASSPEGLRPNQPQHF.

This clone appeared once. The V call is TRBV7-8, the J call TRBJ1-2, with 9 bases identical to TRBD1. CDR3 size: 13 residues. Germline trimming cut 4 bases from V and 6 bases from J; bases unmatched to any gene: 3. Germline V gene lookup returns CDR1 SGHVS and CDR2 FQNEAQ. CDR3 residues: CASSWDRENGYTF. CDR3 DNA sequence: TGTGCCAGCAGCTGGGACAGGGAGAATGGCTACACCTTC.

The V call is TRBV5-1, the J call TRBJ2-5; 10 positions agree with TRBD1. The CDR3 covers 15 residues. Germline lookup yields CDR1 SGHRS and CDR2 YFSETQ. The J segment lost 5 bases and the V segment lost 4 bases, leaving 8 bases of the junction unmatched. This CDR3 reads CASSPTGGWGETQYF. The CDR3, as DNA: TGCGCCAGCAGCCCGACAGGGGGCTGGGGGGAGACCCAGTACTTC.

This clone has a count of ten or more. The chain employs TRBV19 and TRBJ1-4; 7 bases are a match to TRBD1. Germline CDR1 and CDR2: LNHDA and SQIVND (reference sequence). Trimming at V came to 3 bases and at J to 8 bases, leaving 6 bases not matched to a gene. This CDR3 region has 14 residues. The CDR3 loop is CASSIGTAPEKLFF. The CDR3 DNA reads as TGTGCCAGTAGTATTGGGACAGCTCCCGAAAAACTGTTTTTT.

The chain couples TRBV12-5 to TRBJ1-4; D is possibly TRBD1 (6 bases). Germline loops: CDR1 LGHNT, CDR2 FRNRAP. The CDR3 has 14 residues. The germline V and J ends were trimmed by 3 bases and 7 bases, with 12 bases remaining between them. The CDR3 loop reads CASGLQGWGEKLFF. The CDR3, as DNA: TGTGCTAGTGGTTTACAGGGTTGGGGTGAAAAACTGTTTTTT.

The rearrangement uses TRBV7-9 and TRBJ2-7; D is uncertain. This CDR3 is built from 14 residues. Germline V gene sequence: CDR1 SEHNR, CDR2 FQNEAQ (reference sequence). Trimming took off 0 bases at V and 6 bases at J, with 12 bases between the two ends. The CDR3 nucleotides read TGTGCCAGCAGCTTAGCGTTATCCCTCCTCGAGCAGTACTTC. Amino acids: CASSLALSLLEQYF.

The chain joins TRBV2 to TRBJ1-2; 9 nucleotides agree with TRBD1. Germline V gene sequence: CDR1 SNHLY, CDR2 FYNNEI. V dropped 1 base and J dropped 4; count of bases not matched to a gene: 1. The CDR3 is 14 residues long. The CDR3 spells CASSEGTGAYGYTF. As DNA, the CDR3 is TGTGCCAGCAGTGAAGGGACAGGGGCCTATGGCTACACCTTC.

CDR3 region: CASSQGDSSGNTIYF. CDR3 nucleotide sequence: TGTGCCAGCAGCCAAGGGGACAGCTCTGGAAACACCATATATTTT. The chain combines TRBV4-2 with TRBJ1-3, with 7 nucleotides matching TRBD1. Germline values: CDR1 LGHNA, CDR2 YNFKEQ. V was pared by 1 base and J by 0 bases, with 0 bases of the junction left unmatched. The CDR3 covers 15 residues.

This chain joins TRBV19 and TRBJ1-1, with D possibly TRBD1 on 5 matching bases. This CDR3 is 12 amino acids long. V lost 8 bases, J lost 6 bases, and 13 bases lay in between. CDR1 is LNHDA and CDR2 is SQIVND in the germline V gene (reference sequence). CDR3 in DNA: TGTGCCAGTCAGGGTTTTCCCCCTGAAGCTTTCTTT. Residues: CASQGFPPEAFF.

CDR3 DNA: TGTGCCAGCGGACAGGGGGGATTAGGGGCTTTCTTT. It encodes CASGQGGLGAFF. The rearrangement links TRBV7-9 to TRBJ1-1; TRBD1 matches at 10 bases. The CDR3 length is 12 residues. CDR1 is SEHNR, CDR2 FQNEAQ, per germline (reference sequence). Trimming removed 8 bases from V and 11 bases from J; junction bases left unmatched: 8.

The chain carries TRBV9 and TRBJ1-2; no firm D call. Germline CDR1 is SGDLS and CDR2 is YYNGEE. The CDR3 is 11 residues long. Trimming took 5 bases from V and 3 from J, leaving 5 bases between them. CDR3 residues: CASRSDYGYTF. The CDR3 region has the DNA TGTGCCAGCAGAAGCGACTATGGCTACACCTTC. The variable domain in full, completed from reference TRBV9 and TRBJ1-2, reads DSGVTQTPKHLITATGQRVTLRCSPRSGDLSVYWYQQSLDQGLQFLIQYYNGEERAKGNILERFSAQQFPDLHSELNLSSLELGDSALYFCASRSDYGYTFGSGTRLTVV.

This sequence joins TRBV5-4 and TRBJ2-3; the match to TRBD2 covers 7 bases. Germline-derived CDR1 and CDR2 are SGHNT and YYREEE (reference sequence). The CDR3 spans 15 residues. V lost 0 bases to trimming and J lost 6 bases; unmatched junction nucleotides: 7. CDR3 sequence: CASSLGGGGGDTQYF. CDR3 in DNA: TGTGCCAGCAGCTTGGGTGGGGGGGGAGGTGATACGCAGTATTTT.

The chain employs TRBV5-1 and TRBJ1-2, with 12 bases identical to TRBD1. The CDR3 is 15 residues long. Germline CDR1 and CDR2: SGHRS and YFSETQ. J gave up 8 bases and V 4 bases, and 9 bases lay outside the gene matches. This CDR3 is CASSLTPGTGGGYTF. CDR3 DNA: TGCGCCAGCAGCCTCACCCCCGGGACAGGGGGCGGCTACACCTTC.

The CDR3 bases are TGCAGTGCTAGTCTAGCGGGGGGGAAGCAGTACTTC. It codes for CSASLAGGKQYF. V and J are TRBV20-1 and TRBJ2-7; 12 positions agree with TRBD2. Germline V gene data show CDR1 as DFQATT and CDR2 as SNEGSKA (reference sequence). The CDR3 totals 12 residues. V was pared by 3 bases and J by 8 bases, with 2 bases of the junction left unmatched.

The rearrangement joins TRBV19 to TRBJ2-1, with 10 bases aligning to TRBD2. Germline lookup yields CDR1 LNHDA and CDR2 SQIVND (reference sequence). The CDR3 contains 18 residues. J gave up 0 bases and V 5 bases, and 10 bases lay outside the gene matches. The CDR3 region is CASSPRGSGRFSYNEQFF. CDR3 DNA sequence: TGTGCCAGTAGTCCCCGTGGTAGCGGGAGGTTCTCCTACAATGAGCAGTTCTTC. Using reference TRBV19 and TRBJ2-1 for the parts outside the CDR3, the full variable domain is DGGITQSPKYLFRKEGQNVTLSCEQNLNHDAMYWYRQDPGQGLRLIYYSQIVNDFQKGDIAEGYSVSREKKESFPLTVTSAQKNPTAFYLCASSPRGSGRFSYNEQFFGPGTRLTVL.

CDR3 DNA sequence: TGTGCCAGCAGCCCCACGGGACATCTCGAGGGCTACACCTTC. This codes for CASSPTGHLEGYTF. The chain is built from TRBV7-3 and TRBJ1-2; TRBD1 might be the D (6 bases). Germline V gives CDR1 SGHTA, CDR2 FQGTGA. The CDR3 consists of 14 residues. The germline V and J ends were trimmed by 5 bases and 8 bases, with 18 bases remaining between them.

The chain recombines TRBV5-8 with TRBJ2-1; D unresolved. The CDR3 totals 15 residues. Trimming left V 1 base short and J 1 base short, with 9 bases between. The germline V gene has CDR1 SGHTS and CDR2 YDEGEE. CDR3 nucleotide sequence: TGTGCCAGCAGCTTGTTTTCCGGGTCCTACAATGAGCAGTTCTTC. As protein: CASSLFSGSYNEQFF.

The V call is TRBV30, the J call TRBJ2-2; D is possibly TRBD2 (7 bases). Between the trimmed V and J ends, which lost 3 bases and 8 bases, there was a span of 19 bases. Germline V gives CDR1 GTSNPN, CDR2 SVGIG (reference sequence). This CDR3 is built from 15 residues. Here the CDR3 reads CAWSVPTGRGGELFF. The CDR3 DNA is TGTGCCTGGAGCGTCCCTACAGGGAGGGGGGGGGAGCTGTTTTTT.

The rearrangement joins TRBV20-1 to TRBJ1-1, with a tentative D call TRBD1 (5 bases). Germline CDR1 reads DFQATT; CDR2 reads SNEGSKA (reference sequence). The CDR3 totals 11 residues. For the CDR3, the DNA is TGCATCGTGGGGGGATCCACTGAAGCTTTCTTT. Translation gives CIVGGSTEAFF.

This chain connects TRBV7-2 to TRBJ1-6; maybe TRBD1 (6 bases). Germline V lookup: CDR1 SGHTA, CDR2 FQGNSA. CDR3 length: 10 amino acids. V was pared by 8 bases and J by 13 bases, with 9 bases between. CDR3 amino acids: CASGDRPLHF. The CDR3 DNA follows: TGTGCCAGCGGCGACAGGCCCCTCCACTTT.

This sequence joins TRBV30 and TRBJ1-6, with 9 nucleotides matching TRBD1. The V gene end was trimmed by 8 bases and the J gene end by 5 bases; junction bases not matched to a gene: 4. The germline CDR1 and CDR2 sequences are GTSNPN and SVGIG (reference sequence). This CDR3 region has 13 residues. CDR3: CARRTGDNSPLHF. DNA of the CDR3: TGTGCCCGGCGGACAGGGGATAATTCACCCCTCCACTTT.

This chain uses TRBV7-8 with TRBJ2-7; D is perhaps TRBD2 (5 bases). Trimming cost V 5 bases and J 3 bases, with 11 bases left between them. The CDR3 loop spans 13 amino acids. Germline lookup yields CDR1 SGHVS and CDR2 FQNEAQ. CDR3 DNA sequence: TGTGCCAGCAGCGATGGACTCATCTACGAGCAGTACTTC. Amino acid sequence: CASSDGLIYEQYF.

V gene TRBV19 combines with J gene TRBJ1-2, with 11 bases identical to TRBD1. The junction had 9 bases not matched to a gene; V was cut back by 7 bases and J by 5 bases. CDR3 length equals 15 residues. The V gene's germline CDR1 is LNHDA and CDR2 SQIVND (reference sequence). The CDR3, as DNA: TGTGCCAGTACCCAAGGGACAGGGGGATCATATGGCTACACCTTC. Its translation: CASTQGTGGSYGYTF.

The chain has TRBV27 and TRBJ1-5; TRBD1 might be the D (5 bases). Germline V gives CDR1 MNHEY, CDR2 SMNVEV (reference sequence). V was shortened by 1 base and J by 2 bases, with 15 bases between the two germline ends. There are 17 residues in the CDR3. CDR3 loop: CASSLFGKGFGNQPQHF. The CDR3, as DNA: TGTGCCAGCAGTTTATTTGGGAAGGGGTTTGGCAATCAGCCCCAGCATTTT.

This chain connects TRBV13 to TRBJ2-3, with D perhaps TRBD2 (7 bases). From germline, CDR1 is PRHDT and CDR2 FYEKMQ (reference sequence). The CDR3 spans 16 residues. The V end lost 1 base, the J end lost 2 bases, and 13 bases lay between the germline ends. The CDR3: CASSLAFRGATDTQYF. The CDR3 DNA is TGTGCCAGCAGCTTAGCGTTTCGGGGGGCCACAGATACGCAGTATTTT.

V and J are TRBV7-2 and TRBJ2-5, with 8 positions matching TRBD2. With 4 bases clipped from V and 5 bases from J, the junction kept 9 bases outside the gene matches. The CDR3 has 15 residues. Germline CDR1 SGHTA, CDR2 FQGNSA. The DNA for the CDR3 is TGTGCCAGCAGCTCCCGACTAGCGCCTGGGGAGACCCAGTACTTC. Translated, it gives CASSSRLAPGETQYF.

The chain couples TRBV19 to TRBJ1-4; perhaps TRBD1 as D (6 bases). CDR1 is LNHDA and CDR2 is SQIVND in the germline V gene (reference sequence). V shed 5 bases and J shed 5 bases, with 18 bases lying between them. The CDR3 runs 16 residues. For the CDR3, the DNA is TGTGCCAGTAGTCGTCGGACAGACCGACTCAATGAAAAACTGTTTTTT. It is translated as CASSRRTDRLNEKLFF.

V is TRBV9 and J is TRBJ2-2; TRBD1 matches at 7 bases. The V gene end was trimmed by 4 bases and the J gene end by 1 base; junction bases not matched to a gene: 7. Germline CDR1 is SGDLS and CDR2 is YYNGEE. The CDR3 is 16 amino acids. The chain's CDR3 is CASSYRDSRNTGELFF. CDR3 DNA sequence: TGTGCCAGCAGCTACCGGGACAGCCGGAACACCGGGGAGCTGTTTTTT.

This clone was observed a few times. This chain connects TRBV6-6 to TRBJ1-1; perhaps TRBD1 as D (5 bases). Trimming removed 2 bases from V and 7 bases from J, with 8 bases in between. Germline CDR1 MNHNY, CDR2 SVGAGI (reference sequence). The CDR3 runs 12 residues. In DNA, the CDR3 is TGTGCCAGCAGTTACAAGGACATTGAAGCTTTCTTT. It yields the protein CASSYKDIEAFF.